The source of this T cell receptor beta chain is a study of blood T cell repertoires in COVID-19. This clone appeared a few times. The CDR3 consists of 14 residues. Trimming removed 7 bases from V and 5 bases from J, with 18 bases in between. In germline, CDR1 is MDHEN, CDR2 SYDVKM. Which cohort a participant joined came from the clinical history participants gave. The repertoire was sequenced with immunoSEQ multiplex PCR; TCRdb's copy has only in-frame clones and lacks some. The data contain about 200,000 clones, approximately 83% of them singletons. V and J are TRBV28 and TRBJ2-7; D may be TRBD1 (5 bases). The TCR sequence derives from a woman between 35 and 50 years old with acute COVID-19. Material: PBMCs or T cells enriched from blood (not recorded which). The CDR3 DNA sequence: TGTGCCAGCACCCCAGGGCAGGGTCGCAACGAGCAGTACTTC. It specifies CASTPGQGRNEQYF.